This TCR beta chain came from a study of cytomegalovirus exposure and HLA in healthy donors. Study-wide results and caveats: A later analysis found that most CMV-associated TCR beta chains appeared HLA-restricted. Researchers had no immune exposure information except CMV serostatus available.

There are 14 residues in the CDR3. V lost 2 bases, J lost 0 bases, and 8 bases lay in between. Germline CDR1 SGHTA, CDR2 FQGNSA. The table lists this clone with a count of one. Antigen unknown. A multiplex PCR was run with 60 Vbeta primers and 13 Jbeta primers. Libraries were prepared by immunoSEQ multiplex PCR; TCRdb keeps only in-frame clonotypes and omits some of them. The sample holds fewer than 150,000 clones, less than 80% seen once. This TCR derives from a woman aged 40 to 49 in good health and CMV-seropositive. V and J are TRBV7-2 and TRBJ2-7, with D perhaps matching TRBD1 (6 bases). What was sequenced was PBMCs. The CDR3 loop reads CASSLTGSSYEQYF. The CDR3, as DNA: TGTGCCAGCAGCTTAACAGGGAGCTCCTACGAGCAGTACTTC.